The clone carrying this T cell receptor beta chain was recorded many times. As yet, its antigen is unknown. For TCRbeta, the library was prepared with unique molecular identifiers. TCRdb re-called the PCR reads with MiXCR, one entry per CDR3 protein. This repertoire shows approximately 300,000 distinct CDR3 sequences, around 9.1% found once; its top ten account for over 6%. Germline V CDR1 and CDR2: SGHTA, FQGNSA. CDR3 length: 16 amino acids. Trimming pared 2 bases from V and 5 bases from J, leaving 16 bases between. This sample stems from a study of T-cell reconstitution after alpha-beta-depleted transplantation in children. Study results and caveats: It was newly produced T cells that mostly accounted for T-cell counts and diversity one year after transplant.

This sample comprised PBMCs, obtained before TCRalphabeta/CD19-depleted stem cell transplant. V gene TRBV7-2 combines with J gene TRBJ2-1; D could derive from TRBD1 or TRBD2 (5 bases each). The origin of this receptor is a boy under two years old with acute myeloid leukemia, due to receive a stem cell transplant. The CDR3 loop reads CASSLWVGDPNNEQFF. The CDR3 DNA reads TGTGCCAGCAGCTTATGGGTGGGGGACCCCAACAATGAGCAGTTCTTC.